The clone carrying this TCR beta chain has a single count. The protocol was immunoSEQ multiplex PCR, while the TCRdb copy is restricted to in-frame clones and leaves out a portion. Of about 100,000 clones in the sample, approximately 92% are singletons; the top ten hold about 1.9%. This specimen belongs to a study of T cell changes during pregnancy in multiple sclerosis. The CDR3 has 15 amino acids. This specimen consisted of peripheral blood, obtained after pregnancy. This chain uses TRBV21-1 with TRBJ1-6; the table's D call, TRBD1, has no DNA check behind it. TRBV21-1 is annotated as a pseudogene. The receptor's source is a female donor with multiple sclerosis, enrolled in a pregnancy study. As DNA, the CDR3 is TGTGCCAGCAGCAAAGTGGGGACAGGGGAAGTTTCCCTCCACTTT. Translation gives CASSKVGTGEVSLHF.